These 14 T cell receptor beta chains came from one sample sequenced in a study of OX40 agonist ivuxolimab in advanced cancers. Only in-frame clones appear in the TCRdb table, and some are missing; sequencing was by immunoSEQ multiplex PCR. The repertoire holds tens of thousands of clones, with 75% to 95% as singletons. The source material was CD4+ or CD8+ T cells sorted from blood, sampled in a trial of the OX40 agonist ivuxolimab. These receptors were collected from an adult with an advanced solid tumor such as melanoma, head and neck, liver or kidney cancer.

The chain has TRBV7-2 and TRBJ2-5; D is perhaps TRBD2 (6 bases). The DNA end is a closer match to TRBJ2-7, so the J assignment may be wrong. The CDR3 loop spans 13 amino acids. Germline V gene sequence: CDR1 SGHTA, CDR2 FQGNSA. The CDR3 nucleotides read TGTGCCAGCAGCCCAGCAGCGCGGGGCGAGCAGTACTTC. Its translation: CASSPAARGEQYF.

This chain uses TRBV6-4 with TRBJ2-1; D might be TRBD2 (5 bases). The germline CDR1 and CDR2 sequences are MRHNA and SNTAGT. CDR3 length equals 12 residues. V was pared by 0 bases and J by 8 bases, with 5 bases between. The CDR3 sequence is CASSDSRDEQFF. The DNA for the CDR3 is TGTGCCAGCAGTGACTCGCGGGATGAGCAGTTCTTC.

This CDR3 reads CASRASGTYEQYF. The CDR3 DNA follows: TGTGCCAGCAGGGCTAGCGGAACCTACGAGCAGTACTTC. J is TRBJ2-7 and V is TRBV6-1, with 7 positions matching TRBD2. Germline V gene data show CDR1 as MNHNS and CDR2 as SASEGT. The CDR3 covers 13 residues. Trimming cost V 6 bases and J 2 bases; bases outside gene matches: 4.

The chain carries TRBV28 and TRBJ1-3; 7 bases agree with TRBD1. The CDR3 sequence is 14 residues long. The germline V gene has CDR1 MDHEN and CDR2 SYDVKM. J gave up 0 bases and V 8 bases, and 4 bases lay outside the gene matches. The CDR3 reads CASRGQVSGNTIYF. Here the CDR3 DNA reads TGTGCCAGCCGAGGACAGGTCTCTGGAAACACCATATATTTT.

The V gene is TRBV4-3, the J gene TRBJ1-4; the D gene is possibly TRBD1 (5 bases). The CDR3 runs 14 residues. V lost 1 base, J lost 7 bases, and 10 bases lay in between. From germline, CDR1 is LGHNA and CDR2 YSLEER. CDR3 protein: CASSQGGIGEKLFF. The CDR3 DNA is TGCGCCAGCAGCCAAGGGGGGATTGGTGAAAAACTGTTTTTT.

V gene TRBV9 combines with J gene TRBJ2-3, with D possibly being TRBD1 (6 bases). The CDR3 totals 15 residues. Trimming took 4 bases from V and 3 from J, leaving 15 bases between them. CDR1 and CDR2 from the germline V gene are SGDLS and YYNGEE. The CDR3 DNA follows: TGTGCCAGCAGCACTGAAGGGGGTGGTACAGATACGCAGTATTTT. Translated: CASSTEGGGTDTQYF. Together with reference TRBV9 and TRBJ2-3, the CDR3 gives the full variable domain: DSGVTQTPKHLITATGQRVTLRCSPRSGDLSVYWYQQSLDQGLQFLIQYYNGEERAKGNILERFSAQQFPDLHSELNLSSLELGDSALYFCASSTEGGGTDTQYFGPGTRLTVL.

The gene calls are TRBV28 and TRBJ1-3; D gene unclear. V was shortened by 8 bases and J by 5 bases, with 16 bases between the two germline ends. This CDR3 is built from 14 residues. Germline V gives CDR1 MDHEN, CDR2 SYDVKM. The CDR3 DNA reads TGTGCCAGCCAGAGCCCGGCGCAAAGAAACACCATATATTTT. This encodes CASQSPAQRNTIYF.

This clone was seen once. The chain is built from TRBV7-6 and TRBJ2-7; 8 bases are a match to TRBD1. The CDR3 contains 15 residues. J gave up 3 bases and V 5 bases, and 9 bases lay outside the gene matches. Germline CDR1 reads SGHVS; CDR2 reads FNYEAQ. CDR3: CASSTKTGVNYEQYF. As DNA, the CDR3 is TGTGCCAGCAGCACAAAGACAGGGGTAAACTACGAGCAGTACTTC. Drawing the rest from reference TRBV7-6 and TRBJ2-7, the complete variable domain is GAGVSQSPRYKVTKRGQDVALRCDPISGHVSLYWYRQALGQGPEFLTYFNYEAQQDKSGLPNDRFSAERPEGSISTLTIQRTEQRDSAMYRCASSTKTGVNYEQYFGPGTRLTVT.

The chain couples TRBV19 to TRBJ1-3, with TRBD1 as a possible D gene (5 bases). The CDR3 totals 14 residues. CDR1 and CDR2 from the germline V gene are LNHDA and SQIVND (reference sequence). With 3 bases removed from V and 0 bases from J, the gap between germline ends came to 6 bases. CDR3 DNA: TGTGCCAGTAGTATGGGGGGCTCTGGAAACACCATATATTTT. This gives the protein CASSMGGSGNTIYF.

CDR3 coding DNA: TGCGCCAGCAGTCAAGCGGCACGGGAAGATACGCAGTATTTT. As protein: CASSQAAREDTQYF. The chain is built from TRBV23-1 and TRBJ2-3; D perhaps matches TRBD2 (5 bases). TRBV23-1 is recorded as an ORF, its role being uncertain. V was pared by 2 bases and J by 5 bases, with 11 bases between. CDR3 length: 14 amino acids.

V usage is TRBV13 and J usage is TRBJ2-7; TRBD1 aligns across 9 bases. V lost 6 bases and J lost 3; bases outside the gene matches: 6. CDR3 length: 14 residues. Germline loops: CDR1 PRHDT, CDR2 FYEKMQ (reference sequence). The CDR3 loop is CASRPPGQGYEQYF. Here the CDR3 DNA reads TGTGCCAGCAGGCCCCCGGGACAGGGCTACGAGCAGTACTTC.

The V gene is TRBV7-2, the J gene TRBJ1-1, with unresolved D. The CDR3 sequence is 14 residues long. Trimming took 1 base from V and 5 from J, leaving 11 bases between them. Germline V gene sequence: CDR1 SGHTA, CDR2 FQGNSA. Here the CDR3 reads CASSLEWAVTEAFF. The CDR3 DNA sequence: TGTGCCAGCAGCTTAGAGTGGGCAGTTACTGAAGCTTTCTTT.

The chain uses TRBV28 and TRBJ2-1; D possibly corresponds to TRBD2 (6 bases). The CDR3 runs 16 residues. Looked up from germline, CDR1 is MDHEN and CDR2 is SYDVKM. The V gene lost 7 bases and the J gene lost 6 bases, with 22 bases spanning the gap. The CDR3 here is CASTYPGDWAGNEQFF. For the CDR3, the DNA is TGTGCCAGCACCTACCCGGGAGACTGGGCTGGCAATGAGCAGTTCTTC. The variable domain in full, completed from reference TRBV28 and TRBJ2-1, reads DVKVTQSSRYLVKRTGEKVFLECVQDMDHENMFWYRQDPGLGLRLIYFSYDVKMKEKGDIPEGYSVSREKKERFSLILESASTNQTSMYLCASTYPGDWAGNEQFFGPGTRLTVL.

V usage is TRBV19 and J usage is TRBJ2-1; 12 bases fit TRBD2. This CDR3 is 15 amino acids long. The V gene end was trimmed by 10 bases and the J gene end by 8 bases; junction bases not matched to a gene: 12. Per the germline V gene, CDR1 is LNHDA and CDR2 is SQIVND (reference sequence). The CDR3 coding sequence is TGTGCCATATCAGAGACTAGCGGGAGAACATATGAGCAGTTCTTC. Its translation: CAISETSGRTYEQFF.